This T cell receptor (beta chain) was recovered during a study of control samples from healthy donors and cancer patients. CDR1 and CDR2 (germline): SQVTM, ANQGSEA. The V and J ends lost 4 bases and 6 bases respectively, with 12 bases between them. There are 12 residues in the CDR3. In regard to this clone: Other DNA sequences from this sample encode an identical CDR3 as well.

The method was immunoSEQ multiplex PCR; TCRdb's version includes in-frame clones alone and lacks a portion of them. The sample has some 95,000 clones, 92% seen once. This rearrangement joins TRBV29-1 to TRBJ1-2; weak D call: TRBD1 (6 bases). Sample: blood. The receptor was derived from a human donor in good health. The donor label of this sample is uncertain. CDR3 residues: CSVVVGADGYTF. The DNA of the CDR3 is TGCAGCGTTGTCGTGGGGGCTGATGGCTACACCTTC.